Listed below are T cell receptor beta chains from one sample, sequenced in a study of T-cell reconstitution after alpha-beta-depleted transplantation in children. TCRdb ran MiXCR on the PCR reads and lists one entry per CDR3 protein. This sample yields almost 600,000 distinct CDR3 sequences, of which 20% to 30% are seen a single time; about 35% belongs to the top ten. The sample was PBMCs, taken before TCRalphabeta/CD19-depleted stem cell transplant. These receptor sequences come from a boy under two years old with Wiskott-Aldrich syndrome, due to receive a stem cell transplant. The CDR3 runs from the conserved cysteine through the conserved F or W. D genes are given only for firm matches. Size is stated for part of the rows, as once, few or many counts, or as a class when the clone is expanded.

CDR3 protein,CDR3 DNA,clone size,V gene,J gene,D gene
CASSLVLGLAGAEQFF,TGTGCCAGCAGTTTAGTTTTGGGACTAGCGGGCGCTGAGCAGTTCTTC,NA,TRBV12-3/TRBV12-4,TRBJ2-1,TRBD2
CASSLLGLGGEQFF,TGTGCCAGCAGCCTGCTGGGACTTGGAGGTGAGCAGTTCTTC,NA,TRBV6-1,TRBJ2-1,NA
CSARDPGSNHNEQFF,TGCAGTGCTAGAGACCCCGGGTCCAACCACAATGAGCAGTTCTTC,NA,TRBV20-1,TRBJ2-1,NA
CASSFGTSGANTGELFF,TGTGCCAGCAGTTTTGGGACTAGCGGGGCGAACACCGGGGAGCTGTTTTTT,NA,TRBV12-3/TRBV12-4,TRBJ2-2,TRBD2
CASSMIFNSVGNQPQHF,TGTGCCAGTAGTATGATCTTTAACAGCGTGGGCAATCAGCCCCAGCATTTT,few,TRBV19,TRBJ1-5,NA
CASSYVTGSYEQYF,TGTGCCAGCAGTTACGTGACAGGGTCCTACGAGCAGTACTTC,few,TRBV6-5,TRBJ2-7,TRBD1
CASSWGGRSLYNEQFF,TGTGCCAGCAGCTGGGGGGGCCGGTCCCTTTACAATGAGCAGTTCTTC,NA,TRBV9,TRBJ2-1,NA
CASSLGPPNTDTQYF,TGCGCCAGCAGCTTGGGACCCCCCAACACAGATACGCAGTATTTT,few,TRBV5-1,TRBJ2-3,NA
CSAINRVVSYNEQFF,TGCAGTGCTATTAATAGGGTTGTCTCCTACAATGAGCAGTTCTTC,NA,TRBV20-1,TRBJ2-1,NA
CASSPRTGQVPGELFF,TGCGCCAGCAGCCCGAGGACAGGTCAGGTCCCCGGGGAGCTGTTTTTT,NA,TRBV5-1,TRBJ2-2,TRBD1
CASSITSGFSYNEQFF,TGTGCCAGCAGCATTACTAGCGGCTTCTCCTACAATGAGCAGTTCTTC,NA,TRBV5-5,TRBJ2-1,TRBD2
CASSLDLGYEQYF,TGTGCCAGCAGCTTAGACTTAGGGTACGAGCAGTACTTC,NA,TRBV11-2,TRBJ2-7,NA
CAISDRGQETQYF,TGTGCCATCAGTGATAGGGGACAAGAGACCCAGTACTTC,NA,TRBV10-3,TRBJ2-5,NA
CSASDSGVIYEQYF,TGCAGTGCTAGTGATAGCGGGGTCATCTACGAGCAGTACTTC,NA,TRBV20-1,TRBJ2-7,TRBD2
CSASQLAGPYEQYF,TGCAGTGCTAGTCAGCTAGCGGGGCCCTACGAGCAGTACTTC,NA,TRBV20-1,TRBJ2-7,TRBD2
CASSFRGNPYNEQFF,TGCGCCAGCAGCTTCAGGGGGAACCCCTACAATGAGCAGTTCTTC,NA,TRBV5-1,TRBJ2-1,TRBD1
CASTSKGFQETQYF,TGTGCCAGCACCTCTAAAGGGTTCCAAGAGACCCAGTACTTC,few,TRBV7-8,TRBJ2-5,NA
CASSQDPGKDYGYTF,TGCGCCAGCAGCCAAGATCCCGGCAAAGACTATGGCTACACCTTC,few,TRBV4-1,TRBJ1-2,NA
CSGGGSTDTQYF,TGCAGCGGTGGGGGCAGCACAGATACGCAGTATTTT,NA,TRBV29-1,TRBJ2-3,NA
CASSLATGTSVSDTQYF,TGTGCCAGCAGTTTAGCTACCGGGACTAGCGTTTCAGATACGCAGTATTTT,few,TRBV12-3/TRBV12-4,TRBJ2-3,TRBD2
CASSLFRGYEQFF,TGTGCCAGCAGCTTATTCAGGGGCTATGAGCAGTTCTTC,NA,TRBV7-2,TRBJ2-1,NA
CAISESIYGVDPIEYEQYF,TGTGCCATCAGTGAGTCGATTTACGGTGTTGACCCGATCGAGTACGAGCAGTACTTC,NA,TRBV10-3,TRBJ2-7,NA
CASMSANTGELFF,TGCGCCAGCATGTCGGCGAACACCGGGGAGCTGTTTTTT,few,TRBV5-1,TRBJ2-2,NA
CAIRTTGYHEQYF,TGTGCCATAAGGACTACAGGGTATCACGAGCAGTACTTC,few,TRBV10-3,TRBJ2-7,NA
CASSSEIFNYGYTF,TGTGCCAGCAGCTCTGAGATCTTTAACTATGGCTACACCTTC,many,TRBV11-2,TRBJ1-2,NA
CASSFNEDRDQKLFF,TGTGCCAGCAGCTTTAACGAGGACAGAGATCAAAAACTGTTTTTT,few,TRBV7-8,TRBJ1-4,NA
CASRPTSPGELFF,TGTGCCAGCAGACCGACTAGCCCCGGGGAGCTGTTTTTT,NA,TRBV12-3/TRBV12-4,TRBJ2-2,TRBD2
CASSLEGGRSYF,TGTGCCAGCAGCTTAGAAGGCGGTCGGTCGTACTTC,few,TRBV7-2,TRBJ2-7,NA
CASSLDSRLAGGLKRSTDTQYF,TGCGCCAGCAGCTTGGATTCCCGACTAGCGGGAGGGCTCAAGAGGAGCACAGATACGCAGTATTTT,few,TRBV5-1,TRBJ2-3,TRBD2
CSVVSRVVYNEQFF,TGCAGCGTTGTTTCCAGGGTGGTTTACAATGAGCAGTTCTTC,few,TRBV29-1,TRBJ2-1,NA
CAIRLAGGNEQFF,TGTGCCATCAGACTAGCGGGAGGCAATGAGCAGTTCTTC,few,TRBV10-3,TRBJ2-1,TRBD2
CASSLRAGGNQPQHF,TGTGCCAGCAGCTTACGGGCAGGGGGCAATCAGCCCCAGCATTTT,many,TRBV7-2,TRBJ1-5,NA
CASLGQGAFVSYEQYF,TGTGCCAGCCTAGGACAGGGGGCCTTTGTCTCCTACGAGCAGTACTTC,few,TRBV6-1,TRBJ2-7,TRBD1
CASSGTGTGTDTQYF,TGTGCCAGCAGCGGTACAGGGACGGGAACAGATACGCAGTATTTT,NA,TRBV5-5,TRBJ2-3,NA
CASSQDRGDKQYF,TGTGCCAGCAGCCAAGACAGGGGCGACAAGCAGTACTTC,NA,TRBV7-3,TRBJ2-7,TRBD1
CASSQDPLDRGFTDTQYF,TGCGCCAGCAGCCAAGATCCTCTAGACAGGGGATTCACAGATACGCAGTATTTT,NA,TRBV4-1,TRBJ2-3,TRBD1